A selection of T cell receptor beta chains follows, all from one sample in a study of Ad26.COV2.S vaccination and SARS-CoV-2 variants. Profiling relied on immunoSEQ multiplex PCR, and the TCRdb table lists in-frame clones only, not all of them. The table records some 350,000 clones, 70% to 90% of them present only once. The sample consisted of peripheral blood, taken in a trial of Ad26.COV2.S vaccine versus placebo. These receptors came from a person aged 18-65 years who received the Ad26.COV2.S COVID-19 vaccine or a placebo. CDR3s include the opening cysteine and the closing phenylalanine or tryptophan. The order of the fields is CDR3 DNA, CDR3 protein, clone size, V gene, J gene, D gene, CDR3 length. D genes are given only for firm matches. The size entry is marked missing in some rows and otherwise reads once, few, many or a size class.

TGTGCCAGCAGTGGACCCTTCACAGATACGCAGTATTTT	CASSGPFTDTQYF	NA	TRBV28	TRBJ2-3	NA	13
TGCGCCAGCAGCTTGGCGGGGAACCAAGAGACCCAGTACTTC	CASSLAGNQETQYF	NA	TRBV5-1	TRBJ2-5	NA	14
TGTGCCAGCAGTAACAGGGCTCCGAACACCGGGGAGCTGTTTTTT	CASSNRAPNTGELFF	NA	TRBV27	TRBJ2-2	NA	15
TGTGCCAGCAGCCTAGGGACTGCAGGGGAGCAGTACTTC	CASSLGTAGEQYF	NA	TRBV3-1/TRBV3-2	TRBJ2-7	NA	13
TGTGCCAGCAGTTACAGGGGGGGAGGCACTGAAGCTTTCTTT	CASSYRGGGTEAFF	many	TRBV7-2	TRBJ1-1	TRBD1	14
TGTGCCAGCAGCCTCGTAGGGGGGACTGAAGCTTTCTTT	CASSLVGGTEAFF	NA	TRBV14	TRBJ1-1	NA	13
TGTGCCTGGAGTATCCTAGCGGGGGCCGCGTTCCAAGAGACCCAGTACTTC	CAWSILAGAAFQETQYF	NA	TRBV30	TRBJ2-5	TRBD2	17
TGTGCCAGCAGCTTGGAGCTAGCGGGGGACAATGAGCAGTTCTTC	CASSLELAGDNEQFF	NA	TRBV5-4	TRBJ2-1	TRBD2	15
TGTGCCAGCGGGGGGTCCTGGGGGAACACTGAAGCTTTCTTT	CASGGSWGNTEAFF	NA	TRBV6-5	TRBJ1-1	NA	14
TGCGCCAGCAGCCAAGATTCACAGCCAACAGATACGCAGTATTTT	CASSQDSQPTDTQYF	once	TRBV4-3	TRBJ2-3	NA	15
TGCGCCAGCAGCTCCCGGACAGGGAGGGCCGGGGAGCTGTTTTTT	CASSSRTGRAGELFF	few	TRBV5-1	TRBJ2-2	NA	15
TGTGCCAGCAGGGAGAATAATTCACCCCTCCACTTT	CASRENNSPLHF	NA	TRBV7-2	TRBJ1-6	NA	12
TGTGCCAGCTCACCTCCTAGCGGGAGCCTGGGTGAGCAGTACTTC	CASSPPSGSLGEQYF	NA	TRBV18	TRBJ2-7	TRBD2	15
TGTGCCAGCAGTGACGGGGGTGGGGCCAACGTCCTGACTTTC	CASSDGGGANVLTF	few	TRBV6-4	TRBJ2-6	NA	14
TGCGCCAGCAGTCCCGGGTCTGTCAATGAGCAGTTCTTC	CASSPGSVNEQFF	NA	TRBV5-1	TRBJ2-1	NA	13
TGTGCCAGCAGTCTGGCCTGGGGTGAGCAGTTCTTC	CASSLAWGEQFF	NA	TRBV12-3/TRBV12-4	TRBJ2-1	NA	12
TGTGCCAGCAGGGGACCGGGACAGAACTATGGCTACACCTTC	CASRGPGQNYGYTF	NA	TRBV2	TRBJ1-2	TRBD1	14
TGCGCCAGCAGCCAAGATCCGGGTATGGCGTATGGCTACACCTTC	CASSQDPGMAYGYTF	NA	TRBV4-1	TRBJ1-2	NA	15
TGCGCCAGCAGCCAAGCCGGGACAGGGGGTACTGAAGCTTTCTTT	CASSQAGTGGTEAFF	NA	TRBV4-3	TRBJ1-1	TRBD1	15